This T cell receptor beta chain is drawn from a study of shared T cell receptors in the human thymus (dated by TCRdb to the early 2020s). Regarding the research as a whole: The study examined how self-reactive, shared T-cell receptor alpha chains are generated in the human thymus.

Library preparation was by the immunoSEQ multiplex PCR assay. This is the immuneACCESS table as TCRdb keeps it, with only in-frame sequences that have V and J called. A part of the clones is gone; compared with another copy, unresolved V genes explain less than half, and the rest is unexplained. The sample contains about 400,000 clones, 95% of them found a single time. The ten largest account for approximately 0.018% of the sample. A remark on this clone: There is no known antigen for this receptor. No much larger clone is present one base from it, and per-base qualities are unavailable.

CDR1 and CDR2 were assigned from the germline V gene (reference sequence) as PRHDT and FYEKMQ. The cysteine opens and the phenylalanine closes a CDR3 of 17 amino acids. Only the CDR3 part of the read is kept: 51 bases, read in frame from the first base. V was cut back by 5 bases and J by 1 base, leaving a gap of 20 bases between them. This receptor was identified in a human donor. The V gene is TRBV13 and the J gene is TRBJ1-2; perhaps TRBD1 is the D gene, with 5 bases matching. The sequencing input was thymocytes. The CDR3 loop reads CASSPFWGTKLNYGYTF. The sequenced DNA is TGTGCCAGCAGCCCATTTTGGGGGACGAAACTTAACTATGGCTACACCTTC.